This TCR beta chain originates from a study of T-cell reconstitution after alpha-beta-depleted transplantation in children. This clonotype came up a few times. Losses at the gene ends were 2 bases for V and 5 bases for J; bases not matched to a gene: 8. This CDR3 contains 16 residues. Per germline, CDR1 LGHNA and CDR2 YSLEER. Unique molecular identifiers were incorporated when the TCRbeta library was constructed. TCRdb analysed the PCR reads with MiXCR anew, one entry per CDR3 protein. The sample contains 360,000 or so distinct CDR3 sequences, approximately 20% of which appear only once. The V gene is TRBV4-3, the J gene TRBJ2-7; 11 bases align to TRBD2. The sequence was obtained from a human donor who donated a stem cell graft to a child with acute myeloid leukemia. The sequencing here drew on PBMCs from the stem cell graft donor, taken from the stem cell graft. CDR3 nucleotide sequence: TGCGCCAGCAGCCAAATGGGGCTAGCGGGAGGAAACGAGCAGTACTTC. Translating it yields CASSQMGLAGGNEQYF.